The table lists the clone carrying this T cell receptor beta chain with many counts. This sample is part of a study of identical twins. MiXCR, run by TCRdb on the 5' RACE reads, gives a single entry per CDR3 protein. Counted here are around 1.7 million distinct CDR3 sequences, about 32% occurring once; the ten biggest clones make up more than 0.25%. The CDR3 is 15 residues long. CDR1 SGHAT and CDR2 FQNNGV come from the germline V gene. Deletions cut 1 base from V and 2 bases from J, with 12 bases between. Sequenced: cord blood. This TCR came from a newborn girl in good health. The chain combines TRBV11-2 with TRBJ2-7; TRBD2 is a possible D gene (6 bases). The CDR3 loop reads CASSLVWRDPYEQYF. The CDR3 DNA sequence: TGTGCCAGCAGCTTAGTTTGGAGGGACCCCTACGAGCAGTACTTC. Full variable domain (remainder filled in from reference TRBV11-2 and TRBJ2-7): EAGVAQSPRYKIIEKRQSVAFWCNPISGHATLYWYQQILGQGPKLLIQFQNNGVVDDSQLPKDRFSAERLKGVDSTLKIQPAKLEDSAVYLCASSLVWRDPYEQYFGPGTRLTVT.